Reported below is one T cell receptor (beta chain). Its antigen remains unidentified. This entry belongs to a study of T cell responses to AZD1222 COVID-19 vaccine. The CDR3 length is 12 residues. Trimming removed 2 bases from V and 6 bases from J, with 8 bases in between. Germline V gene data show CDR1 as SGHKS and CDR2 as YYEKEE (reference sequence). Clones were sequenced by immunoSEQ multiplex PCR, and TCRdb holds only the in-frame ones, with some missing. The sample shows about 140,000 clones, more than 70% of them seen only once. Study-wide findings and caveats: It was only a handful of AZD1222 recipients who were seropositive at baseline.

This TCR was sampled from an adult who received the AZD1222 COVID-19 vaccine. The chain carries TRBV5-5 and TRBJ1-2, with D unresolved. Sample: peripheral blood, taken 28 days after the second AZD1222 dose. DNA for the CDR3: TGTGCCAGCAGCTTAAACGGAGATGGCTACACCTTC. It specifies CASSLNGDGYTF.